This TCR beta chain was documented in a study of CXCR3-negative and CXCR3-positive naive CD8 T cells. This CDR3 is built from 15 residues. CDR1 and CDR2 from the germline V gene are SGHRS and YFSETQ. UMI-labeled 5' RACE yielded the TRB cDNA libraries. TCRdb re-called the 5' RACE reads; every CDR3 protein appears as one record, without DNA. The table for this sample gives 75,000 or so distinct CDR3 sequences. What was sequenced was naive CXCR3- CD8+ T cells from blood. Subset of the sample: CD45RO-CCR7+CD27+CD95- naive CD8+ T cells lacking CXCR3 (TNR3-). The chain combines TRBV5-1 with TRBJ2-7; the TCRdb call, TRBD2, lacks DNA for checking. The source is a human donor in good health. Some clones in this sample may be carry-over from other donors' samples. CDR3 in amino acids: CASSLTSASSYEQYF.